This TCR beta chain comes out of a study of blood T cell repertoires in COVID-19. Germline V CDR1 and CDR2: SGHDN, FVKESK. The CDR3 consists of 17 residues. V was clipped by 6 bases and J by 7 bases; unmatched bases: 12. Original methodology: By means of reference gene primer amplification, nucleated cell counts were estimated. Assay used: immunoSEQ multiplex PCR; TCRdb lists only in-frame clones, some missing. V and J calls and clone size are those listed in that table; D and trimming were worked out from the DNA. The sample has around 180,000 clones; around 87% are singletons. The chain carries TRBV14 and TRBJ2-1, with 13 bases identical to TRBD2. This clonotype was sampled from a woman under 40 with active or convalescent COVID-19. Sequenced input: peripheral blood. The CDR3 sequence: CASSPDGLAGVRNEQFF. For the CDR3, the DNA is TGTGCCAGCAGTCCAGATGGACTAGCGGGAGTACGTAATGAGCAGTTCTTC.